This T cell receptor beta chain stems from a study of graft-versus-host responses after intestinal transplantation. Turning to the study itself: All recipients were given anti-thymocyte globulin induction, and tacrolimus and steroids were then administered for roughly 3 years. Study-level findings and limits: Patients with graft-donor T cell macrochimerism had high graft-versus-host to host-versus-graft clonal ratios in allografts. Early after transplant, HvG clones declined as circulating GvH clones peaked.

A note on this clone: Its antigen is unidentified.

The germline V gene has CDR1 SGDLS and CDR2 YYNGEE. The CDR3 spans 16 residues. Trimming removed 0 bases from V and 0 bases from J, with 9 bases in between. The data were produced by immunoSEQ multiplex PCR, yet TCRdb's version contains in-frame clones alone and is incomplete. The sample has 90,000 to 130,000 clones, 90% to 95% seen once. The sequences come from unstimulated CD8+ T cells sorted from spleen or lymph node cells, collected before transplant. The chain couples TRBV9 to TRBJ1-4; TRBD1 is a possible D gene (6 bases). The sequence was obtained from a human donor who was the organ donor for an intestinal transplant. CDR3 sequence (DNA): TGTGCCAGCAGCGTAGGACAGGCCACAACTAATGAAAAACTGTTTTTT. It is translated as CASSVGQATTNEKLFF.